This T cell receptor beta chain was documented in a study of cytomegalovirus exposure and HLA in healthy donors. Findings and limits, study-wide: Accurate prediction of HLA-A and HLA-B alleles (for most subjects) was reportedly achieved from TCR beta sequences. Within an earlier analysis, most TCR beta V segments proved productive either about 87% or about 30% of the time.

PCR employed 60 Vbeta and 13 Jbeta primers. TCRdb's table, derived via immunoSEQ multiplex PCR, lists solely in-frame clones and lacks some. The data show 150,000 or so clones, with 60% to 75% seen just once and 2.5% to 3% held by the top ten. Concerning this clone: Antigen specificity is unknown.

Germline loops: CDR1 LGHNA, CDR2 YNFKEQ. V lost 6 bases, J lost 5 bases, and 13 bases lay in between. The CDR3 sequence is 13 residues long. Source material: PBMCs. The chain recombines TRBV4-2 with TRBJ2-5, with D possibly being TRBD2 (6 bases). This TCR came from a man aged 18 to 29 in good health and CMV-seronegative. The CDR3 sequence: CASRPGGGETQYF. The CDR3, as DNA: TGTGCCAGCAGGCCCGGGGGTGGGGAGACCCAGTACTTC.